Each of the 30 T cell receptor beta chains below was sequenced from the same sample in a study of cytomegalovirus exposure and HLA in healthy donors (dated by TCRdb to 2017 to 2019). Receptor libraries were prepared by the immunoSEQ multiplex PCR assay. A mixture of 60 forward primers for TCR Vbeta segments and 13 reverse primers for TCR Jbeta segments was used in the multiplex PCR. TCRdb's version of the immuneACCESS table is confined to in-frame rearrangements and falls short of the full clone set. An unresolved V gene accounts for under half of the shortfall where checked; the remainder is of unknown origin. This sample's clone table shows some 130,000 clones. The top ten hold over 1.5% of the sample. Input material: PBMCs. The source of these receptors is a man younger than 35 in good health and CMV-seronegative.

This rearrangement joins TRBV18 to TRBJ2-3, with D possibly matching TRBD2 (6 bases). CDR3 size: 15 residues. V dropped 0 bases and J dropped 6 bases, with 13 bases sitting between them. The V gene's germline CDR1 is KGHSH and CDR2 LQKENI. The DNA for the CDR3 is TGTGCCAGCTCACCACCGTCGTTAGCGGCCGATACGCAGTATTTT. This translates into CASSPPSLAADTQYF.

The rearrangement joins TRBV4-3 to TRBJ2-1, with 11 positions matching TRBD2. The CDR3 is 16 residues long. Germline V CDR1 and CDR2: LGHNA, YSLEER. J was trimmed by 10 bases and V by 0 bases; bases with no gene match: 8. For the CDR3, the DNA is TGCGCCAGCAGCCAAGAGACTAGCGGGGCCGGACTGGAGCAGTTCTTC. It encodes CASSQETSGAGLEQFF.

V usage is TRBV5-6 and J usage is TRBJ2-1, with a possible D match to TRBD1 (7 bases). Germline assignment: CDR1 SGHDT and CDR2 YYEEEE. The CDR3 loop spans 15 amino acids. With 0 bases removed from V and 4 bases from J, the gap between germline ends came to 11 bases. The DNA for the CDR3 is TGTGCCAGCAGCTTGGGACAGGGAGGTTACAATGAGCAGTTCTTC. It translates to CASSLGQGGYNEQFF.

This sequence joins TRBV9 and TRBJ2-2, with TRBD2 matching over 8 bases. Unmatched junction bases numbered 4, after V lost 2 bases and J lost 1 base. Per germline, CDR1 SGDLS and CDR2 YYNGEE. The length of the CDR3 is 16 residues. CDR3: CASSVPLAGNTGELFF. CDR3 DNA sequence: TGTGCCAGCAGCGTCCCGCTAGCGGGGAACACCGGGGAGCTGTTTTTT.

This chain connects TRBV7-2 to TRBJ1-5, with TRBD1 as a possible D gene (5 bases). CDR3 length: 13 amino acids. V was cut by 5 bases and J by 5 bases, with 10 bases left in between. In germline, CDR1 is SGHTA, CDR2 FQGNSA. The CDR3 here is CASSVIGDQPQHF. DNA for the CDR3: TGTGCCAGCAGCGTGATAGGGGATCAGCCCCAGCATTTT.

The chain has TRBV7-8 and TRBJ2-2, with TRBD2 identical over 10 bases. V dropped 4 bases and J dropped 0; count of bases not matched to a gene: 14. Germline values: CDR1 SGHVS, CDR2 FQNEAQ. This CDR3 has 20 amino acids. Here the CDR3 DNA reads TGTGCCAGCAGCTCCCCCTTCACTAGCGGGGTTCTGCCGAACACCGGGGAGCTGTTTTTT. Protein sequence: CASSSPFTSGVLPNTGELFF.

The V and J genes are TRBV29-1 and TRBJ2-7; no clear D gene. The CDR3 has 12 amino acids. V lost 5 bases and J 2 bases, leaving 10 bases between the germline ends. Germline CDR1 and CDR2: SQVTM and ANQGSEA. CDR3 in amino acids: CSVRDNTYEQYF. The DNA of the CDR3 is TGCAGCGTTCGTGACAATACCTACGAGCAGTACTTC.

The CDR3 region has the DNA TGTGCCAGCAGCTCCCCGGCGAGGAATCTTAGCACAGATACGCAGTATTTT. Amino acids: CASSSPARNLSTDTQYF. The chain recombines TRBV13 with TRBJ2-3; D uncertain. The CDR3 loop spans 17 amino acids. The germline gives CDR1 PRHDT, CDR2 FYEKMQ (reference sequence). The V gene lost 4 bases and the J gene lost 0 bases, with 17 bases spanning the gap.

V is TRBV18 and J is TRBJ2-7; 11 bases are a match to TRBD2. Per the germline V gene, CDR1 is KGHSH and CDR2 is LQKENI. Losses at the gene ends were 3 bases for V and 2 bases for J; bases not matched to a gene: 3. The CDR3 consists of 15 residues. In DNA form, the CDR3 reads TGTGCCAGCTCACCGCTAGCGGGGGGACCCTACGAGCAGTACTTC. The encoded protein is CASSPLAGGPYEQYF.

The J gene is TRBJ1-3, the V gene TRBV18; D might be TRBD1 (5 bases). V was shortened by 2 bases and J by 0 bases, with 11 bases between the two germline ends. The CDR3 spans 16 residues. Germline V gene sequence: CDR1 KGHSH, CDR2 LQKENI. CDR3 sequence: CASSPGTGTSGNTIYF. Here the CDR3 DNA reads TGTGCCAGCTCACCAGGAACAGGAACCTCTGGAAACACCATATATTTT.

J is TRBJ1-5 and V is TRBV5-7, with D unclear. TRBV5-7 is assigned to the ORF class and has an uncertain function. The CDR3 consists of 16 residues. Trimming cost V 6 bases and J 2 bases, with 18 bases left between them. This chain's CDR3 is CASILLPSRGNQPQHF. In nucleotides, the CDR3 is TGTGCCAGCATCCTACTCCCCAGTCGGGGCAATCAGCCCCAGCATTTT.

The gene calls are TRBV12-5 and TRBJ1-2; the match to TRBD1 covers 10 bases. Germline CDR1 LGHNT, CDR2 FRNRAP. CDR3 length: 15 residues. Trimming cost V 4 bases and J 4 bases; bases outside gene matches: 6. CDR3: CASGSWTGGGYGYTF. DNA for the CDR3: TGTGCTAGTGGTTCGTGGACAGGGGGGGGCTATGGCTACACCTTC.

This chain uses TRBV7-9 with TRBJ1-1, with a weak D call TRBD1 (6 bases). This CDR3 comprises 13 residues. The V gene's germline CDR1 is SEHNR and CDR2 FQNEAQ (reference sequence). V was pared by 11 bases and J by 1 base, with 14 bases between. CDR3 sequence reads: CACQRTENTEAFF. The DNA of the CDR3 is TGTGCCTGTCAAAGGACAGAGAACACTGAAGCTTTCTTT.

The CDR3 DNA follows: TGCGCCAGCAGCCCCGCAAGGGGGCGGGACACTGAAGCTTTCTTT. It encodes CASSPARGRDTEAFF. This chain uses TRBV4-3 with TRBJ1-1; 7 positions match TRBD1. This CDR3 comprises 15 residues. The germline V gene encodes CDR1 LGHNA and CDR2 YSLEER. The ends lost 4 bases at V and 3 bases at J; junction bases unmatched: 8.

The J gene is TRBJ2-5, the V gene TRBV5-4, with D unclear. Trimming stripped 0 bases from V and 2 bases from J, with 8 bases between. This CDR3 contains 14 residues. CDR1 is SGHNT and CDR2 is YYREEE in the germline V gene (reference sequence). The CDR3 bases are TGTGCCAGCAGCTTGGGGCAGGTTCAAGAGACCCAGTACTTC. Translated, it gives CASSLGQVQETQYF.

The genes are TRBV5-1 and TRBJ2-5, with D uncertain. The germline V and J ends were trimmed by 2 bases and 11 bases, with 16 bases remaining between them. Germline-derived CDR1 and CDR2 are SGHRS and YFSETQ. This CDR3 has 13 amino acids. DNA for the CDR3: TGCGCCAGCAGCTTACTGTTTCCAACTGAGCAGTACTTC. It yields the protein CASSLLFPTEQYF.

This rearrangement joins TRBV7-8 to TRBJ1-6; 8 positions match TRBD1. V lost 0 bases and J lost 4; bases outside the gene matches: 8. Germline V CDR1 and CDR2: SGHVS, FQNEAQ. This CDR3 spans 18 amino acids. The CDR3 DNA is TGTGCCAGCAGCTTAGCTCTGGGGGGGACAGGTTATAATTCACCCCTCCACTTT. Amino acids: CASSLALGGTGYNSPLHF.

The chain carries TRBV28 and TRBJ2-1, with D perhaps matching TRBD1 (6 bases). Trimming removed 7 bases from V and 3 bases from J, with 13 bases in between. CDR1 MDHEN and CDR2 SYDVKM come from the germline V gene. There are 14 residues in the CDR3. The DNA for the CDR3 is TGTGCCAGCACCGGGGACACTAACTACAATGAGCAGTTCTTC. Amino acids: CASTGDTNYNEQFF.

For the CDR3, the DNA is TGTGCCAGCAGCGTAGGCAGGGTGAATTCACCCCTCCACTTT. It codes for CASSVGRVNSPLHF. The rearrangement joins TRBV9 to TRBJ1-6, with TRBD1 as a possible D gene (5 bases). The CDR3 has 14 amino acids. Trimming removed 0 bases from V and 7 bases from J, with 8 bases in between. Germline loops: CDR1 SGDLS, CDR2 YYNGEE.

CDR3 sequence reads: CASSSGGQGKDEQYF. The DNA of the CDR3 is TGTGCCAGCAGCTCGGGGGGGCAGGGAAAGGACGAGCAGTACTTC. The chain is built from TRBV11-3 and TRBJ2-5, with 8 positions matching TRBD2. The end of the DNA is better explained by TRBJ2-7, so the J call may be wrong. The CDR3 contains 15 residues. Germline CDR1 SGHNT, CDR2 YENEEA.

The chain links TRBV5-1 to TRBJ1-2; the match to TRBD1 covers 10 bases. V lost 3 bases to trimming and J lost 7 bases; unmatched junction nucleotides: 3. The germline V gene encodes CDR1 SGHRS and CDR2 YFSETQ. The CDR3 spans 13 residues. The CDR3 DNA follows: TGCGCCAGCAGCTCCGGACAGGGGGGTGGCTACACCTTC. Its translation: CASSSGQGGGYTF.

This rearrangement joins TRBV9 to TRBJ1-1; TRBD1 aligns across 9 bases. Germline lookup yields CDR1 SGDLS and CDR2 YYNGEE. V was pared by 5 bases and J by 3 bases, with 5 bases of the junction left unmatched. The CDR3 has 14 residues. CDR3 residues: CASSKTGGDTEAFF. The DNA for the CDR3 is TGTGCCAGCAGTAAGACAGGGGGGGACACTGAAGCTTTCTTT.

This chain joins TRBV5-6 and TRBJ2-5; maybe TRBD1 (6 bases). V lost 4 bases and J 4 bases, leaving 11 bases between the germline ends. The CDR3 has 13 amino acids. Germline V lookup: CDR1 SGHDT, CDR2 YYEEEE. CDR3 DNA sequence: TGTGCCAGCAGCCTAGGGACACGAGAGACCCAGTACTTC. Protein: CASSLGTRETQYF.

V usage is TRBV5-1 and J usage is TRBJ1-1, with D tentatively TRBD1 (5 bases). The CDR3 is 14 amino acids. The V end was cut by 3 bases, the J end by 5 bases, with 14 bases between. Germline V CDR1 and CDR2: SGHRS, YFSETQ. The DNA of the CDR3 is TGCGCCAGCAGCTCTGATCAGGGAGGTACTGAAGCTTTCTTT. It translates to CASSSDQGGTEAFF. The whole variable domain, filled in from reference TRBV5-1 and TRBJ1-1, reads KAGVTQTPRYLIKTRGQQVTLSCSPISGHRSVSWYQQTPGQGLQFLFEYFSETQRNKGNFPGRFSGRQFSNSRSEMNVSTLELGDSALYLCASSSDQGGTEAFFGQGTRLTVV.

This chain connects TRBV6-5 to TRBJ2-7; 7 bases are a match to TRBD1. CDR1 is MNHEY, CDR2 SVGAGI, per germline. With 5 bases clipped from V and 3 bases from J, the junction kept 7 bases outside the gene matches. The CDR3 is made up of 14 amino acids. CDR3 coding DNA: TGTGCCAGCAGTCCGGGACAGATGATCTACGAGCAGTACTTC. The encoded protein is CASSPGQMIYEQYF.

The chain uses TRBV6-5 and TRBJ1-2; TRBD1 matches 8 bases. Germline V gives CDR1 MNHEY, CDR2 SVGAGI. The CDR3 has 15 residues. With V trimmed by 6 bases and J by 5 bases, 11 bases remained unmatched. This CDR3 reads CASSKGTGLTYGYTF. For the CDR3, the DNA is TGTGCCAGCAGCAAAGGGACAGGTCTTACTTATGGCTACACCTTC.

CDR3 protein: CASSVAVNTEAFF. Written as DNA, the CDR3 is TGTGCCAGCAGCGTAGCAGTGAACACTGAAGCTTTCTTT. V usage is TRBV9 and J usage is TRBJ1-1; no firm D call. V lost 0 bases, J lost 0 bases, and 3 bases lay in between. Germline CDR1 and CDR2: SGDLS and YYNGEE. CDR3 length equals 13 residues.

This chain connects TRBV5-6 to TRBJ1-4; D gene ambiguous. CDR1 SGHDT and CDR2 YYEEEE come from the germline V gene. Trimming stripped 7 bases from V and 8 bases from J, with 21 bases between. CDR3 size: 15 residues. The CDR3 here is CASRLGSSRGEKLFF. The CDR3 DNA reads as TGTGCCAGCCGGCTCGGGAGTTCCCGTGGCGAAAAACTGTTTTTT.

The chain couples TRBV29-1 to TRBJ2-7; no firm D call. The CDR3 covers 15 residues. Looked up from germline, CDR1 is SQVTM and CDR2 is ANQGSEA. The V and J ends lost 2 bases and 0 bases respectively, with 14 bases between them. The CDR3 sequence is CSVEQIQRFSYEQYF. As DNA, the CDR3 is TGCAGCGTTGAACAAATCCAACGGTTCTCCTACGAGCAGTACTTC.

The rearrangement links TRBV5-8 to TRBJ2-3; D might be TRBD2 (5 bases). Germline V gene data show CDR1 as SGHTS and CDR2 as YDEGEE. Trimming took 2 bases from V and 7 from J, leaving 8 bases between them. The CDR3 contains 12 residues. The CDR3 nucleotides are TGTGCCAGCAGCTTCAACGGGAATACGCAGTATTTT. It translates to CASSFNGNTQYF. The whole variable domain, filled in from reference TRBV5-8 and TRBJ2-3, reads EAGVTQSPTHLIKTRGQQATLRCSPISGHTSVYWYQQALGLGLQFLLWYDEGEERNRGNFPPRFSGRQFPNYSSELNVNALELEDSALYLCASSFNGNTQYFGPGTRLTVL.